A single sample gave rise to the 9 T cell receptor beta chains below, sequenced in a study of blood T cell repertoires in COVID-19. The assay was immunoSEQ multiplex PCR, and TCRdb's table has in-frame clones only and misses some. The table has over 100,000 clones, about 89% seen once. The sample taken for sequencing was peripheral blood. Receptors were obtained from a middle-aged man with acute or convalescent COVID-19.

The genes are TRBV2 and TRBJ2-2; 7 bases are shared with TRBD1. The ends lost 6 bases at V and 8 bases at J; junction bases unmatched: 6. Germline CDR1 and CDR2: SNHLY and FYNNEI. The CDR3 runs to 13 residues. CDR3 amino acids: CASRDRAGGELFF. In DNA, the CDR3 is TGTGCCAGCAGAGACAGGGCGGGTGGGGAGCTGTTTTTT. The whole variable domain, filled in from reference TRBV2 and TRBJ2-2, reads EPEVTQTPSHQVTQMGQEVILRCVPISNHLYFYWYRQILGQKVEFLVSFYNNEISEKSEIFDDQFSVERPDGSNFTLKIRSTKLEDSAMYFCASRDRAGGELFFGEGSRLTVL.

The chain links TRBV9 to TRBJ1-3; D call uncertain. The CDR3 loop spans 14 amino acids. The germline V gene has CDR1 SGDLS and CDR2 YYNGEE. Trimming removed 0 bases from V and 3 bases from J, with 7 bases in between. In DNA, the CDR3 is TGTGCCAGCAGCGTAGGAGGAGGTGGAAACACCATATATTTT. Amino acids: CASSVGGGGNTIYF.

V usage is TRBV7-9 and J usage is TRBJ1-2, with 10 bases that match TRBD1. The CDR3 consists of 18 residues. Trimming at V came to 2 bases and at J to 6 bases, leaving 15 bases not matched to a gene. CDR1 is SEHNR, CDR2 FQNEAQ, per germline (reference sequence). CDR3 residues: CASSLTQSPDRGDHGYTF. The CDR3 DNA follows: TGTGCCAGCAGCTTAACTCAATCCCCGGACAGGGGGGATCATGGCTACACCTTC.

The chain links TRBV7-9 to TRBJ1-4, with 7 bases aligning to TRBD1. The germline CDR1 and CDR2 sequences are SEHNR and FQNEAQ (reference sequence). The ends lost 5 bases at V and 3 bases at J; junction bases unmatched: 3. This CDR3 has 14 residues. The CDR3 DNA reads as TGTGCCAGCAGCAAGGGGGCGGCTAATGAAAAACTGTTTTTT. This gives the protein CASSKGAANEKLFF.

The chain joins TRBV5-1 to TRBJ2-1; 8 positions agree with TRBD2. In germline, CDR1 is SGHRS, CDR2 YFSETQ. This CDR3 contains 16 residues. Unmatched junction bases numbered 7, after V lost 0 bases and J lost 5 bases. CDR3 coding DNA: TGCGCCAGCAGCTTGGATGGCGGGGGGCTCGACAATGAGCAGTTCTTC. Translation gives CASSLDGGGLDNEQFF.

This sequence joins TRBV6-2 or TRBV6-3 and TRBJ2-2, with TRBD2 matching over 16 bases. Trimming removed 2 bases from V and 5 bases from J; junction bases left unmatched: 2. Germline assignment: CDR1 MNHEY and CDR2 SVGEGT. CDR3 length: 17 amino acids. CDR3 sequence: CASSYGTSGRATGELFF. The CDR3 coding sequence is TGTGCCAGCAGTTACGGGACTAGCGGGAGGGCGACCGGGGAGCTGTTTTTT.

J is TRBJ2-7 and V is TRBV7-9, with 8 bases identical to TRBD2. The CDR3 is made up of 15 amino acids. Losses at the gene ends were 5 bases for V and 5 bases for J; bases not matched to a gene: 11. The germline V gene encodes CDR1 SEHNR and CDR2 FQNEAQ (reference sequence). The CDR3 loop is CASSPTAGVGHEQYF. The CDR3 nucleotides are TGTGCCAGCAGCCCGACAGCGGGAGTTGGCCACGAGCAGTACTTC.

The V gene is TRBV15, the J gene TRBJ2-2, with a tentative D call TRBD1 (6 bases). Per germline, CDR1 LNHNV and CDR2 YYDKDF (reference sequence). The germline V and J ends were trimmed by 0 bases and 4 bases, with 15 bases remaining between them. The CDR3 covers 17 residues. CDR3 sequence reads: CATSRDLNRVGTGELFF. The CDR3 DNA is TGTGCCACCAGCAGAGATCTTAACAGGGTAGGCACCGGGGAGCTGTTTTTT.

The chain employs TRBV6-1 and TRBJ1-2; TRBD1 is a possible D gene (5 bases). The V gene lost 2 bases and the J gene lost 7 bases, with 11 bases spanning the gap. This CDR3 is 13 amino acids long. The germline CDR1 and CDR2 sequences are MNHNS and SASEGT. The CDR3: CASSEWQGGGYTF. The CDR3 DNA follows: TGTGCCAGCAGTGAATGGCAGGGAGGTGGCTACACCTTC.